Listed below are T cell receptor beta chains from one sample, sequenced in a study of T-cell memory formation after mild COVID-19. TCRdb fed the 5' RACE reads into MiXCR, producing one record per CDR3 protein. The data contain hundreds of thousands of distinct CDR3 sequences, 28% of them singletons. The sequenced material came from PBMCs or a T cell subset sorted from them (not recorded which). The origin of the receptors is an adult woman who had mild COVID-19 (a few samples of this study predate the infection). Cell type and time point are not known. CDR3s include the opening cysteine and the closing phenylalanine or tryptophan. The order of the fields is clone size, V gene, J gene, CDR3 protein. The size of a clone is reported for some rows only, either as once, few or many, or as a class for expanded clones.

abundance: many; v_gene: TRBV20-1; j_gene: TRBJ2-3; CDR3aa: CSAPAGGITDTQYF
abundance: -; v_gene: TRBV18; j_gene: TRBJ2-7; CDR3aa: CASSPGTGGGYEQYF
abundance: few; v_gene: TRBV20-1; j_gene: TRBJ2-7; CDR3aa: CSARQPARGTYEQYF
abundance: -; v_gene: TRBV5-6; j_gene: TRBJ1-3; CDR3aa: CASSLKAFRGLSGNTIYF
abundance: few; v_gene: TRBV21-1; j_gene: TRBJ2-7; CDR3aa: CASSTRGQEPYEQYF
abundance: -; v_gene: TRBV29-1; j_gene: TRBJ2-7; CDR3aa: CRKTAARVTVHEQYF
abundance: few; v_gene: TRBV3-1; j_gene: TRBJ2-5; CDR3aa: CASSQTGGRETQYF
abundance: few; v_gene: TRBV5-1; j_gene: TRBJ1-1; CDR3aa: CATGVDSNTEAFF
abundance: -; v_gene: TRBV29-1; j_gene: TRBJ2-3; CDR3aa: CSAGTSGSIDTQYF
abundance: many; v_gene: TRBV5-1; j_gene: TRBJ2-7; CDR3aa: CASSTGQGAPEQYF
abundance: few; v_gene: TRBV7-6; j_gene: TRBJ2-5; CDR3aa: CASSLDTGAAETQYF
abundance: -; v_gene: TRBV29-1; j_gene: TRBJ1-1; CDR3aa: CSVVGRMNTEAFF
abundance: few; v_gene: TRBV5-6; j_gene: TRBJ2-1; CDR3aa: CASSLGQSGGSYNEQFF
abundance: -; v_gene: TRBV6-6; j_gene: TRBJ2-3; CDR3aa: CASSYGTSGRRDTQYF
abundance: many; v_gene: TRBV5-1; j_gene: TRBJ2-1; CDR3aa: CASSLGLAGGNEQFF
abundance: few; v_gene: TRBV4-3; j_gene: TRBJ1-6; CDR3aa: CASSQDRRSPLHF
abundance: -; v_gene: TRBV5-1; j_gene: TRBJ2-7; CDR3aa: CASSLAAGVTHEQYF
abundance: -; v_gene: TRBV5-5; j_gene: TRBJ1-4; CDR3aa: CASSLSRATREKLFF
abundance: -; v_gene: TRBV2; j_gene: TRBJ2-2; CDR3aa: CASSLSGYTGELFF
abundance: few; v_gene: TRBV7-2; j_gene: TRBJ2-7; CDR3aa: CASSLGTGVSEQYF
abundance: few; v_gene: TRBV7-8; j_gene: TRBJ2-1; CDR3aa: CASSLGRTGVDEQFF
abundance: -; v_gene: TRBV29-1; j_gene: TRBJ2-7; CDR3aa: CSVGMDSTYEQYF
abundance: few; v_gene: TRBV7-9; j_gene: TRBJ2-1; CDR3aa: CASSHRTSGSYNEQFF
abundance: -; v_gene: TRBV2; j_gene: TRBJ2-5; CDR3aa: CASKGSEETQYF
abundance: few; v_gene: TRBV7-3; j_gene: TRBJ2-1; CDR3aa: CASSLIAGPAGDNEQFF
abundance: -; v_gene: TRBV20-1; j_gene: TRBJ2-1; CDR3aa: CSARDWGTSGGHYNEQFF
abundance: few; v_gene: TRBV5-1; j_gene: TRBJ1-2; CDR3aa: CASSLEGAGYTF
abundance: few; v_gene: TRBV4-1; j_gene: TRBJ2-5; CDR3aa: CASSQDGRAQETQYF
abundance: few; v_gene: TRBV6-5; j_gene: TRBJ2-2; CDR3aa: CASSYSLGWLAGGHLTGELFF
abundance: few; v_gene: TRBV5-1; j_gene: TRBJ2-7; CDR3aa: CASRSRGAGGQYF
abundance: few; v_gene: TRBV7-3; j_gene: TRBJ2-3; CDR3aa: CASSLGLAGGHTDTQYF
abundance: few; v_gene: TRBV7-3; j_gene: TRBJ1-1; CDR3aa: CASSLGVQGFTEAFF
abundance: -; v_gene: TRBV12-3/TRBV12-4; j_gene: TRBJ2-2; CDR3aa: CASSQQDHTGELFF
abundance: -; v_gene: TRBV20-1; j_gene: TRBJ2-1; CDR3aa: CSAAGLAGGYEQFF
abundance: -; v_gene: TRBV12-3/TRBV12-4; j_gene: TRBJ1-4; CDR3aa: CASTEGRGEKLFF
abundance: -; v_gene: TRBV5-5; j_gene: TRBJ1-1; CDR3aa: CASSFDSGAGQAFF
abundance: -; v_gene: TRBV6-2/TRBV6-3; j_gene: TRBJ1-3; CDR3aa: CASNEPGNTIYF
abundance: -; v_gene: TRBV5-1; j_gene: TRBJ2-3; CDR3aa: CASTQTPGVYPDTQYF
abundance: -; v_gene: TRBV12-3/TRBV12-4; j_gene: TRBJ2-7; CDR3aa: CASSLGGLGEQYF
abundance: -; v_gene: TRBV7-8; j_gene: TRBJ1-2; CDR3aa: CASSQSNPGTNYGYTF
abundance: few; v_gene: TRBV11-3; j_gene: TRBJ2-1; CDR3aa: CASSPGTSGRALSEQFF
abundance: -; v_gene: TRBV12-3/TRBV12-4; j_gene: TRBJ2-2; CDR3aa: CASSLKGWTGELFF
abundance: -; v_gene: TRBV24-1; j_gene: TRBJ1-1; CDR3aa: CATSDLGDLNTEAFF